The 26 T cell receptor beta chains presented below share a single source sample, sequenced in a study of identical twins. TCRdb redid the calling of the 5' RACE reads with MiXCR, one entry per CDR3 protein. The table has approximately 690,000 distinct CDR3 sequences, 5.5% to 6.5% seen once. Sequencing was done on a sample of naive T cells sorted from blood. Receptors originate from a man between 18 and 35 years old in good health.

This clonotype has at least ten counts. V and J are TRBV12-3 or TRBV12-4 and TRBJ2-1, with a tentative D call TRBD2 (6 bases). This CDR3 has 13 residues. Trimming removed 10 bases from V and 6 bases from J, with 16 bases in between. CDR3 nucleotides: TGTGCCACGACGACTAGACGGGCCAATGAGCAGTTCTTC. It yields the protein CATTTRRANEQFF.

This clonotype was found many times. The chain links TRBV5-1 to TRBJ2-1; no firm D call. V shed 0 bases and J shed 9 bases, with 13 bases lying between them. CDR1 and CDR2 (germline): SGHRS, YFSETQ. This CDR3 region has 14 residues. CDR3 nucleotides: TGCGCCAGCAGCTTGGGGACCATGCACAGTGAGCAGTTCTTC. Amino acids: CASSLGTMHSEQFF.

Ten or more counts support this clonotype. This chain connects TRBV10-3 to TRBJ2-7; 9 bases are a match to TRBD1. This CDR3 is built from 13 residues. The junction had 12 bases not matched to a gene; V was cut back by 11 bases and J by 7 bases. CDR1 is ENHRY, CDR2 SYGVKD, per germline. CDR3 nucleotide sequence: TGTGCCTCGTGGCCGGGACAGGGTAGGGAGCAGTACTTC. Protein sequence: CASWPGQGREQYF.

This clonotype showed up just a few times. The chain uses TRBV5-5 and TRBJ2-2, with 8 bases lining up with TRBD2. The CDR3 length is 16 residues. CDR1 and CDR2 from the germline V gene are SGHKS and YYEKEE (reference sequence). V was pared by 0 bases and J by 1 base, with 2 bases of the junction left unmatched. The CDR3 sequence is CASSLDSGRNTGELFF. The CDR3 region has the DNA TGTGCCAGCAGCTTGGACAGCGGGAGGAACACCGGGGAGCTGTTTTTT.

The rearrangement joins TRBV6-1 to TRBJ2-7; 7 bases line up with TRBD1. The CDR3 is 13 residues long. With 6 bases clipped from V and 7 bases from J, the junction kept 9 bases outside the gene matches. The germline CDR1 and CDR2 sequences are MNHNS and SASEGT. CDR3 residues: CASRPLNRGEQYF. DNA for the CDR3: TGTGCCAGCAGACCTCTTAACAGGGGAGAGCAGTACTTC.

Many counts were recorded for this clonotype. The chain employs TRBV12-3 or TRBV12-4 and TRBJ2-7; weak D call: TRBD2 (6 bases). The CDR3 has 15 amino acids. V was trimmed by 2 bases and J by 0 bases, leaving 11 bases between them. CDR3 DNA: TGTGCCAGCAGTTTATATACTAGCAGCTCCTACGAGCAGTACTTC. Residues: CASSLYTSSSYEQYF.

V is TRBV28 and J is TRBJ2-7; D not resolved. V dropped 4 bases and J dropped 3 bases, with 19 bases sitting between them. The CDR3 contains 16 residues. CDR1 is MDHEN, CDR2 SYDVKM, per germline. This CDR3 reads CASSSQIDKPNYEQYF. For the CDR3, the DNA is TGTGCCAGCAGTTCTCAAATCGACAAGCCCAACTACGAGCAGTACTTC.

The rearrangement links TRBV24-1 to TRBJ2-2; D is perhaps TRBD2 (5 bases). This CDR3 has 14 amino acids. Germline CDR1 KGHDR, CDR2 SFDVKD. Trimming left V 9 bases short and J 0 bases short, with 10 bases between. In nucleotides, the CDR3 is TGTGCCACCCGGGATGGGCCGAACACCGGGGAGCTGTTTTTT. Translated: CATRDGPNTGELFF.

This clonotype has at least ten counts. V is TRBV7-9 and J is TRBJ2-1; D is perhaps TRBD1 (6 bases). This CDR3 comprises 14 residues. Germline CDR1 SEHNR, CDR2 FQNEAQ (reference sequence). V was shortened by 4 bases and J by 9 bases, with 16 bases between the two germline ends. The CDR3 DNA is TGTGCCAGCAGCTGGACAGTAGAGATGGGTGAGCAGTTCTTC. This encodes CASSWTVEMGEQFF.

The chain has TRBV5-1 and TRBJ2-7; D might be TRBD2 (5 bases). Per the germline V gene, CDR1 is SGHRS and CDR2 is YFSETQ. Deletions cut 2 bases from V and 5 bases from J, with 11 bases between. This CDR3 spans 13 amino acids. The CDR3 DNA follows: TGCGCCAGCAGCTTACGGTCCGGGGACGAGCAGTACGTC. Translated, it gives CASSLRSGDEQYV.

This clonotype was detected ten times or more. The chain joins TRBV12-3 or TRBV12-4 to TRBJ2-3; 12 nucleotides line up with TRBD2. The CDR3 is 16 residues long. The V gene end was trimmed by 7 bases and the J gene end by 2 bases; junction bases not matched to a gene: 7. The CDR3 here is CASNKGTSGPTDTQYF. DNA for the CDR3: TGTGCCAGCAACAAGGGGACTAGCGGGCCCACAGATACGCAGTATTTT.

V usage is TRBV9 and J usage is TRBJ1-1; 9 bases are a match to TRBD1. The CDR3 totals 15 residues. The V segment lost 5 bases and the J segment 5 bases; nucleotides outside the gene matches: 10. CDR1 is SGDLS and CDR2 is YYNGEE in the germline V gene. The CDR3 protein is CASSQTGGADTEAFF. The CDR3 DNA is TGTGCCAGCAGTCAAACAGGGGGCGCGGATACTGAAGCTTTCTTT.

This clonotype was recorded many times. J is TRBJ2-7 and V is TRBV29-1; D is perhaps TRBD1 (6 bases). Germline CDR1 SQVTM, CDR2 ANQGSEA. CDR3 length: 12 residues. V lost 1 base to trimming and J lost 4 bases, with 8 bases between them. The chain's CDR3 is CSVEARGYEQYF. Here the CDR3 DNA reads TGCAGCGTTGAAGCTAGGGGGTACGAGCAGTACTTC.

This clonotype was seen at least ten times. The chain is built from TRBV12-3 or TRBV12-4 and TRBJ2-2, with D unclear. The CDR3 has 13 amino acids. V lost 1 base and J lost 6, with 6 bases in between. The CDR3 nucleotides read TGTGCCAGCAGTTTAGGGCTTCCCGGGGAGCTGTTTTTT. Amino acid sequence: CASSLGLPGELFF.

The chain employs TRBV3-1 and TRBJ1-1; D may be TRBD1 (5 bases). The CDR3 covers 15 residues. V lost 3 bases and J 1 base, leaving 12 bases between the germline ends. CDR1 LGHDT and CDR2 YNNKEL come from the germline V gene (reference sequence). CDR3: CASSQGPIRNTEAFF. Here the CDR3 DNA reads TGTGCCAGCAGCCAGGGACCGATTAGGAACACTGAAGCTTTCTTT.

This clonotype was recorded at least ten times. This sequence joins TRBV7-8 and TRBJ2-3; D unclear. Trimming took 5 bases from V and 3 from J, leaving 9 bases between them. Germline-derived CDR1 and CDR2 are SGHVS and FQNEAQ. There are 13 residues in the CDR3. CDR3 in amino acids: CASSTEGTDTQYF. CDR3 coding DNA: TGTGCCAGCAGCACAGAAGGGACAGATACGCAGTATTTT.

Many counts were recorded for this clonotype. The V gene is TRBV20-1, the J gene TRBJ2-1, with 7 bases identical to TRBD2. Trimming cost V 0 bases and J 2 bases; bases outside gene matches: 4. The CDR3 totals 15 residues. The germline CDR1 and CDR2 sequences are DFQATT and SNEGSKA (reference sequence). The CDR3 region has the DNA TGCAGTGCTAGAGATGCGGGAGTAGCCTACAATGAGCAGTTCTTC. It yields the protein CSARDAGVAYNEQFF.

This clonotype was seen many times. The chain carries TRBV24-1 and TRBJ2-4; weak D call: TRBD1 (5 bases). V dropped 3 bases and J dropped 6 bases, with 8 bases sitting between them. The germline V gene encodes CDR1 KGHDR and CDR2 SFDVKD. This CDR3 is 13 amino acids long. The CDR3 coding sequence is TGTGCCACCAGTGATAGACAGAGAAACATTCAGTACTTC. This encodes CATSDRQRNIQYF.

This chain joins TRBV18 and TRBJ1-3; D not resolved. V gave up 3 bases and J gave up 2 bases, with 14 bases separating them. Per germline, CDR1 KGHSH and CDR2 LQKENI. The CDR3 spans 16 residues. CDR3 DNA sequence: TGTGCCAGCTCACCCCTCCCCGACTCCGCTGGAAACACCATATATTTT. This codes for CASSPLPDSAGNTIYF.

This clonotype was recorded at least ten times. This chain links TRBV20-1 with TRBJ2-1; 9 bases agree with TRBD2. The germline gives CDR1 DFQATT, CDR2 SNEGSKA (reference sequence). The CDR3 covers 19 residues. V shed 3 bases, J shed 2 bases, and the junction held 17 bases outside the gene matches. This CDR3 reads CSASKQTGTSRLTYNEQFF. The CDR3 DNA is TGCAGTGCTAGCAAGCAAACCGGGACTAGCCGCCTCACCTACAATGAGCAGTTCTTC.

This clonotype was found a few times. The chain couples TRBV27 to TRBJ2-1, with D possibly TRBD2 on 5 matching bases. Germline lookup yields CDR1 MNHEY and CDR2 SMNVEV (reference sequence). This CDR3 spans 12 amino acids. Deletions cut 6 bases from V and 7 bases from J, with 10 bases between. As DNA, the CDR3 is TGTGCCAGCAGCCCGACTACGAATGAGCAGTTCTTC. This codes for CASSPTTNEQFF.

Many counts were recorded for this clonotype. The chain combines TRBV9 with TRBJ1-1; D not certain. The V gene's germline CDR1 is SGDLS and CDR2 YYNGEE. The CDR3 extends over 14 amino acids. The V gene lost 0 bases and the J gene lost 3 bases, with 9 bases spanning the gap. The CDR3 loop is CASSVVHTYTEAFF. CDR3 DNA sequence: TGTGCCAGCAGCGTAGTCCACACTTACACTGAAGCTTTCTTT.

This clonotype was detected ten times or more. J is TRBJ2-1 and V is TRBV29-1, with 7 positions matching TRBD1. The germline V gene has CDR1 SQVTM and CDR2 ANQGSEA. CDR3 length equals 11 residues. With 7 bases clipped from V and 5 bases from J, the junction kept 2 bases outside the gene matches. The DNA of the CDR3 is TGCAGCGCCGGGACAGACAATGAGCAGTTCTTC. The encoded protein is CSAGTDNEQFF.

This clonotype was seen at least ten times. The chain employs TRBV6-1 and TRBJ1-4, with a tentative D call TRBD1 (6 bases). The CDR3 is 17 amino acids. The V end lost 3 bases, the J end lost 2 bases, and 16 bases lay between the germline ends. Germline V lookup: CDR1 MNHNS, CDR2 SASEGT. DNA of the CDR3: TGTGCCAGCAGTGATATCAGGGGATGGAGGACTAATGAAAAACTGTTTTTT. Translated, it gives CASSDIRGWRTNEKLFF.

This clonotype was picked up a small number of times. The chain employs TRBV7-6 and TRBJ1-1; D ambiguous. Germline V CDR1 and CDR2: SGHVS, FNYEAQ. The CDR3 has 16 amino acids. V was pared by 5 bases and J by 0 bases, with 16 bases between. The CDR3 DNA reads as TGTGCCAGCAGCCCCGGAGGGAACAGTGTGAACACTGAAGCTTTCTTT. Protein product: CASSPGGNSVNTEAFF.

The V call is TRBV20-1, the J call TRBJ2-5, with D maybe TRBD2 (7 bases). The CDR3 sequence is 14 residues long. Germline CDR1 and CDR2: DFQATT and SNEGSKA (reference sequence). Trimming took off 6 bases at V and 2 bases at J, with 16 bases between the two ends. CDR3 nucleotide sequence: TGCAGTGCAGGGGGGGGGGTAGTACAAGAGACCCAGTACTTC. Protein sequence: CSAGGGVVQETQYF.